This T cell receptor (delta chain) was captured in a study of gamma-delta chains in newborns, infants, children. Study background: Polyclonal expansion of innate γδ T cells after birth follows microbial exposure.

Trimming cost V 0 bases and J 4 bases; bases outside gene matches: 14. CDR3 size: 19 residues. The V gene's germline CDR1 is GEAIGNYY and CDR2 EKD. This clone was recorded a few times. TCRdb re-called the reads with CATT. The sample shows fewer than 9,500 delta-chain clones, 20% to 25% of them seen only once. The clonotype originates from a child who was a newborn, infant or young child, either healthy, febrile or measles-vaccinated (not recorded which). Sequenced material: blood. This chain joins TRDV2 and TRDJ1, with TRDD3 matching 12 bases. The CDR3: CACDTVVLGDTRSRDKLIF. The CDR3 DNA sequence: TGTGCCTGTGACACCGTGGTACTGGGGGATACTCGATCCCGCGATAAACTCATCTTT.